This T cell receptor beta chain was recovered during a study of PD-1 blockade in classical Hodgkin lymphoma. Study conclusions and caveats: Baseline diversity resembling that of newly diagnosed patients was seen in complete responders. Newly diagnosed patients reportedly trailed healthy donors in baseline TCR diversity. Researchers reported that CD4+ TCR diversity, though not CD8+, rose significantly by C4D1.

The V and J ends lost 1 base and 0 bases respectively, with 8 bases between them. The CDR3 consists of 15 residues. Germline V gene data show CDR1 as SGHDT and CDR2 as YYEEEE. All the patients suffered relapse after autologous stem cell transplantation, and brentuximab vedotin exposure differed. Sequenced by immunoSEQ multiplex PCR; TCRdb stores in-frame clones only, minus some. The table records under 95,000 clones, roughly 91% of them present only once. As for this clone: Its matching antigen is unknown.

The source of this sequence is a human donor with classical Hodgkin lymphoma. The input for sequencing was peripheral blood mononuclear cells (PBMCs), taken at baseline. The chain combines TRBV5-6 with TRBJ1-3; no reliable D call. The CDR3 nucleotides read TGTGCCAGCAGCTTGCCAGCGGGCTCTGGAAACACCATATATTTT. Translating gives CASSLPAGSGNTIYF.